The 32 T cell receptor beta chains reported below all come from one sample, sequenced in a study of molecular identifiers for immune sequencing clone quantification. TCRdb passed the PCR reads through MiXCR, listing each CDR3 protein once. The repertoire holds more than 450,000 distinct CDR3 sequences, with roughly a fifth as singletons. The sample was naive CD8+ T cells from blood, with Jurkat cell RNA spiked in. Subset reported: FACS-sorted CD8+CD4-CCR7+CD45RA+ naive T cells. The receptor source for this set is a human donor in good health. Some libraries in this study had Jurkat cell RNA spiked in.

Regarding this clonotype: Possible read error: a much larger clone is one base away. The chain is built from TRBV29-1 and TRBJ1-5, with TRBD1 matching 7 bases. The germline V gene encodes CDR1 SQVTM and CDR2 ANQGSEA. The length of the CDR3 is 13 residues. V gave up 4 bases and J gave up 6 bases; unmatched junction bases: 6. The DNA of the CDR3 is TGCAGCGTTGCTATAGGGGGCGGTCAGCCCCAGCATTTT. Residues: CSVAIGGGQPQHF. The entire variable domain, with the rest obtained from reference TRBV29-1 and TRBJ1-5, is as follows: SAVISQKPSRDICQRGTSLTIQCQVDSQVTMMFWYRQQPGQSLTLIATANQGSEATYESGFVIDKFPISRPNLTFSTLTVSNMSPEDSSIYLCSVAIGGGQPQHFGDGTRLSIL.

The J gene is TRBJ1-1, the V gene TRBV6-2 or TRBV6-3, with D uncertain. The V gene's germline CDR1 is MNHEY and CDR2 SVGEGT. The CDR3 is made up of 15 amino acids. The germline V and J ends were trimmed by 4 bases and 2 bases, with 14 bases remaining between them. This CDR3 is CASSSSWRDNTEAFF. CDR3 sequence (DNA): TGTGCCAGCAGTTCGTCGTGGAGGGATAACACTGAAGCTTTCTTT.

This clonotype was recorded many times. This chain uses TRBV7-4 with TRBJ2-7; D gene ambiguous. Trimming cost V 11 bases and J 1 base, with 9 bases left between them. Per germline, CDR1 SGHVT and CDR2 SQSDAQ. This CDR3 contains 11 residues. The CDR3 nucleotides are TGTGCCCCTCGAGGTTCCTACGAGCAGTACTTC. As protein: CAPRGSYEQYF.

This rearrangement joins TRBV7-9 to TRBJ2-1; D is undetermined. Germline-derived CDR1 and CDR2 are SEHNR and FQNEAQ (reference sequence). Trimming removed 1 base at V and 4 bases at J, with 14 bases between. CDR3 length: 16 residues. The CDR3 nucleotides are TGTGCCAGCAGCTTAGTCGGGTTGCTAGATTACAATGAGCAGTTCTTC. It yields the protein CASSLVGLLDYNEQFF. Using reference TRBV7-9 and TRBJ2-1 for the parts outside the CDR3, the full variable domain is DTGVSQNPRHKITKRGQNVTFRCDPISEHNRLYWYRQTLGQGPEFLTYFQNEAQLEKSRLLSDRFSAERPKGSFSTLEIQRTEQGDSAMYLCASSLVGLLDYNEQFFGPGTRLTVL.

The sample holds many counts of this clonotype. This CDR3 reads CASSFISLTGTEAFF. The DNA of the CDR3 is TGTGCCAGCAGTTTCATATCCCTTACGGGGACTGAAGCTTTCTTT. This rearrangement joins TRBV28 to TRBJ1-1; D remains ambiguous. Germline V gene data show CDR1 as MDHEN and CDR2 as SYDVKM. CDR3 size: 15 residues. The ends were cut back, 3 bases at V and 5 bases at J, with 16 bases in the middle. Full variable domain (outside the CDR3, taken from reference TRBV28 and TRBJ1-1): DVKVTQSSRYLVKRTGEKVFLECVQDMDHENMFWYRQDPGLGLRLIYFSYDVKMKEKGDIPEGYSVSREKKERFSLILESASTNQTSMYLCASSFISLTGTEAFFGQGTRLTVV.

This chain links TRBV12-3 or TRBV12-4 with TRBJ2-2; D possibly corresponds to TRBD1 (6 bases). V dropped 4 bases and J dropped 0 bases, with 9 bases sitting between them. The CDR3 has 15 residues. CDR3 nucleotide sequence: TGTGCCAGCAGTTATGGGACACCGAACACCGGGGAGCTGTTTTTT. Amino acid sequence: CASSYGTPNTGELFF.

This clonotype was recorded at least ten times. This sequence joins TRBV5-8 and TRBJ2-6; D is perhaps TRBD1 or TRBD2 (5 bases each). This CDR3 region has 15 residues. CDR1 and CDR2 from the germline V gene are SGHTS and YDEGEE. The V end lost 3 bases, the J end lost 2 bases, and 9 bases lay between the germline ends. In DNA form, the CDR3 reads TGTGCCAGCAGCTGGGGACCAACTGGGGCCAACGTCCTGACTTTC. Translating it yields CASSWGPTGANVLTF.

A remark on this clonotype: This may stem from a read error, because a much larger clone lies one nucleotide away. V is TRBV12-3 or TRBV12-4 and J is TRBJ2-7; tentative D call: TRBD1 (6 bases). Trimming took off 5 bases at V and 4 bases at J, with 15 bases between the two ends. CDR3 length equals 14 residues. The CDR3 is CASSPSTGEYEQYF. For the CDR3, the DNA is TGTGCCAGCAGTCCTTCGACAGGCGAGTACGAGCAGTACTTC.

This chain joins TRBV7-2 and TRBJ1-1; D gene uncertain. Germline-derived CDR1 and CDR2 are SGHTA and FQGNSA. The CDR3 is 17 residues long. With 4 bases removed from V and 1 base from J, the gap between germline ends came to 19 bases. CDR3 sequence: CASSSGLGFPANTEAFF. The CDR3 DNA follows: TGTGCCAGCAGCTCAGGTCTTGGGTTTCCCGCGAACACTGAAGCTTTCTTT.

The chain links TRBV29-1 to TRBJ2-7, with 12 bases lining up with TRBD2. The germline CDR1 and CDR2 sequences are SQVTM and ANQGSEA. Trimming at V came to 7 bases and at J to 3 bases, leaving 7 bases not matched to a gene. This CDR3 region has 14 residues. This CDR3 reads CSARLAGVVYEQYF. Written as DNA, the CDR3 is TGCAGCGCAAGACTAGCGGGAGTTGTCTACGAGCAGTACTTC.

There are many counts of this clonotype. The rearrangement joins TRBV4-1 to TRBJ2-3, with 10 positions matching TRBD2. Germline V CDR1 and CDR2: MGHRA, YSYEKL. The CDR3 sequence is 16 residues long. Unmatched junction bases numbered 4, after V lost 0 bases and J lost 4 bases. This CDR3 reads CASSQESAGGADTQYF. The CDR3 DNA is TGCGCCAGCAGCCAAGAATCAGCGGGAGGGGCAGATACGCAGTATTTT.

The chain is built from TRBV4-1 and TRBJ2-1, with D perhaps matching TRBD1 (5 bases). The germline CDR1 and CDR2 sequences are MGHRA and YSYEKL. V lost 1 base, J lost 7 bases, and 14 bases lay in between. CDR3 length equals 15 residues. The chain's CDR3 is CASSQVPQGWNEQFF. CDR3 sequence (DNA): TGCGCCAGCAGCCAAGTTCCTCAGGGTTGGAATGAGCAGTTCTTC.

The chain joins TRBV6-1 to TRBJ2-7, with a weak D call TRBD1 (5 bases). Trimming pared 2 bases from V and 3 bases from J, leaving 14 bases between. This CDR3 region has 15 residues. In germline, CDR1 is MNHNS, CDR2 SASEGT. The CDR3 DNA is TGTGCCAGCAGTGAATCCGAGACAGCCCTCTACGAGCAGTACTTC. The encoded protein is CASSESETALYEQYF.

This clonotype was found a few times. The chain employs TRBV6-2 or TRBV6-3 and TRBJ2-3, with 13 bases matching TRBD2. Germline trimming cut 3 bases from V and 2 bases from J; bases unmatched to any gene: 14. The CDR3 spans 20 residues. CDR1 is MNHEY and CDR2 is SVGEGT in the germline V gene. The CDR3 here is CASSYQPGLAGALYTDTQYF. CDR3 sequence (DNA): TGTGCCAGCAGTTATCAACCAGGACTAGCGGGGGCATTGTACACAGATACGCAGTATTTT.

Points on this clonotype: One end of the junction is discordant with germline, which a read error may explain. V is TRBV7-6 and J is TRBJ2-1; 7 positions agree with TRBD2. Germline V gene sequence: CDR1 SGHVS, CDR2 FNYEAQ. The CDR3 extends over 17 amino acids. CDR3 residues: CASSLALGSGSYDEQFF. The CDR3 DNA sequence: TGTGCCAGCAGCTTAGCGCTAGGTAGCGGGTCCTACGATGAGCAGTTCTTC.

This chain links TRBV19 with TRBJ1-6, with a tentative D call TRBD1 (5 bases). Per the germline V gene, CDR1 is LNHDA and CDR2 is SQIVND (reference sequence). This CDR3 contains 13 residues. V lost 7 bases and J lost 6, with 10 bases in between. CDR3 protein: CASTVGVNSPLHF. As DNA, the CDR3 is TGTGCCAGTACCGTAGGGGTTAATTCACCCCTCCACTTT.

This sequence joins TRBV20-1 and TRBJ2-1; perhaps TRBD2 as D (6 bases). Germline loops: CDR1 DFQATT, CDR2 SNEGSKA (reference sequence). The CDR3 covers 11 residues. The V end was cut by 5 bases, the J end by 7 bases, with 9 bases between. The CDR3 loop reads CSARLVNEQFF. The CDR3 nucleotides are TGCAGTGCTCGACTAGTAAATGAGCAGTTCTTC.

The gene calls are TRBV4-3 and TRBJ1-4, with D possibly being TRBD1 (6 bases). This CDR3 has 21 amino acids. Trimming took off 2 bases at V and 0 bases at J, with 25 bases between the two ends. Germline-derived CDR1 and CDR2 are LGHNA and YSLEER. The CDR3 sequence: CASSQTRRGAILGATNEKLFF. Here the CDR3 DNA reads TGCGCCAGCAGCCAAACCCGGCGGGGGGCAATCCTAGGGGCAACTAATGAAAAACTGTTTTTT.

In this sample, this clonotype turned up many times. The chain recombines TRBV10-3 with TRBJ1-2; D ambiguous. Between the trimmed V and J ends, which lost 8 bases and 3 bases, there was a span of 16 bases. There are 14 residues in the CDR3. Germline CDR1 and CDR2: ENHRY and SYGVKD. The CDR3 nucleotides read TGTGCCATCTTCAGCCCCGGGATCCACTATGGCTACACCTTC. Translating gives CAIFSPGIHYGYTF.

This clonotype showed up just a few times. This chain links TRBV27 with TRBJ2-7, with a tentative D call TRBD1 (5 bases). From germline, CDR1 is MNHEY and CDR2 SMNVEV (reference sequence). CDR3 length: 13 amino acids. Trimming left V 3 bases short and J 7 bases short, with 13 bases between. CDR3 amino acids: CASSLQAGFEQYF. CDR3 bases: TGTGCCAGCAGTTTGCAGGCAGGGTTTGAGCAGTACTTC.

This clonotype was seen a few times. The chain carries TRBV10-3 and TRBJ1-4, with D uncertain. CDR1 and CDR2 (germline): ENHRY, SYGVKD. Trimming cost V 10 bases and J 6 bases, with 15 bases left between them. The CDR3 has 13 amino acids. The CDR3 loop is CARADLTDEKLFF. As DNA, the CDR3 is TGTGCCAGAGCAGACTTAACCGATGAAAAACTGTTTTTT.

A single count supports this clonotype. Since no conserved phenylalanine or tryptophan closes the CDR3, a read error is the likely cause. The chain is built from TRBV7-9 and TRBJ2-2, with unresolved D. The CDR3 contains 13 residues. V was clipped by 2 bases and J by 2 bases, with 3 bases between them. CDR1 and CDR2 from the germline V gene are SEHNR and FQNEAQ (reference sequence). The CDR3 DNA reads as TGTGCCAGCAGCTTAAGCAACACCGGGGAGCTGTTTTCT. Translated: CASSLSNTGELFS.

This clonotype was counted ten times or more. The chain uses TRBV7-2 and TRBJ2-7; D is possibly TRBD2 (6 bases). The germline gives CDR1 SGHTA, CDR2 FQGNSA. V lost 4 bases and J 4 bases, leaving 14 bases between the germline ends. This CDR3 comprises 14 residues. The CDR3 here is CASSSSGGSYEQYF. CDR3 DNA: TGTGCCAGCAGCTCCTCCGGGGGTAGTTACGAGCAGTACTTC.

Ten or more counts support this clonotype. The chain uses TRBV20-1 and TRBJ1-1; 7 positions match TRBD1. Germline-derived CDR1 and CDR2 are DFQATT and SNEGSKA (reference sequence). This CDR3 has 13 residues. V shed 4 bases and J 6 bases; nucleotides not matched to a gene: 8. CDR3 coding DNA: TGCAGTGCTACTGTGGCAGGGGGGGCTGAAGCTTTCTTT. This translates into CSATVAGGAEAFF.

This chain links TRBV5-5 with TRBJ1-1; D not resolved. The CDR3 extends over 14 amino acids. Germline V gene sequence: CDR1 SGHKS, CDR2 YYEKEE (reference sequence). V lost 4 bases to trimming and J lost 1 base, with 11 bases between them. This chain's CDR3 is CASSPPWGNTEAFF. The CDR3, as DNA: TGTGCCAGCAGCCCCCCGTGGGGGAACACTGAAGCTTTCTTT.

The chain combines TRBV7-9 with TRBJ1-1; 8 bases align to TRBD1. Germline values: CDR1 SEHNR, CDR2 FQNEAQ (reference sequence). Trimming cost V 1 base and J 5 bases; bases outside gene matches: 9. The CDR3 has 16 residues. CDR3 sequence: CASSLEIQGVRTEAFF. The CDR3 DNA reads as TGTGCCAGCAGCTTAGAGATACAGGGGGTGAGGACTGAAGCTTTCTTT. The entire variable domain, with the rest obtained from reference TRBV7-9 and TRBJ1-1, is as follows: DTGVSQNPRHKITKRGQNVTFRCDPISEHNRLYWYRQTLGQGPEFLTYFQNEAQLEKSRLLSDRFSAERPKGSFSTLEIQRTEQGDSAMYLCASSLEIQGVRTEAFFGQGTRLTVV.

Worth noting for this clonotype: This may stem from a read error, because a much larger clone lies one nucleotide away. The rearrangement joins TRBV5-6 to TRBJ1-5, with D perhaps TRBD1 (6 bases). The CDR3 loop spans 15 amino acids. Germline assignment: CDR1 SGHDT and CDR2 YYEEEE. In nucleotides, the CDR3 is TGTGCCAGCAGCTTCACAGGGCCGGTGGATCAGCCCCGGCATTTT. Its protein product is CASSFTGPVDQPRHF.

In this sample, this clonotype turned up many times. The V gene is TRBV6-2 or TRBV6-3, the J gene TRBJ1-1; D is perhaps TRBD1 (5 bases). Germline loops: CDR1 MNHEY, CDR2 SVGEGT. The V gene lost 5 bases and the J gene lost 4 bases, with 8 bases spanning the gap. This CDR3 has 12 amino acids. CDR3 in DNA: TGTGCCAGCAGTCCGGGGCCCACTGAAGCTTTCTTT. Protein sequence: CASSPGPTEAFF.

The table lists this clonotype with a few counts. A read error is possible here, since a much larger clone lies one base away. V and J are TRBV5-1 and TRBJ1-4; D is possibly TRBD1 (6 bases). CDR1 and CDR2 from the germline V gene are SGHRS and YFSETQ. The CDR3 is 15 residues long. This CDR3 is CASSFQGPTNERLFF. The CDR3, as DNA: TGCGCCAGCAGCTTCCAGGGGCCAACTAATGAAAGACTGTTTTTT.

The chain employs TRBV9 and TRBJ1-5; 10 bases are a match to TRBD1. This CDR3 spans 14 amino acids. Trimming removed 3 bases from V and 5 bases from J; junction bases left unmatched: 2. Per germline, CDR1 SGDLS and CDR2 YYNGEE. The CDR3 is CASSEGTGDQPQHF. In DNA, the CDR3 is TGTGCCAGCAGCGAGGGGACAGGGGATCAGCCCCAGCATTTT.

This clonotype was counted ten times or more. This chain links TRBV5-1 with TRBJ2-7; tentatively, D is TRBD1 (6 bases). The V end lost 6 bases, the J end lost 2 bases, and 15 bases lay between the germline ends. CDR1 is SGHRS, CDR2 YFSETQ, per germline. CDR3 length: 14 amino acids. CDR3 DNA: TGCGCCAGCACCCCGGGGACAACTACCTACGAGCAGTACTTC. This codes for CASTPGTTTYEQYF.

Ten or more counts support this clonotype. The chain combines TRBV20-1 with TRBJ1-3, with 7 bases identical to TRBD1. The length of the CDR3 is 12 residues. The germline V gene has CDR1 DFQATT and CDR2 SNEGSKA (reference sequence). The V segment lost 6 bases and the J segment 9 bases; nucleotides outside the gene matches: 8. CDR3 in DNA: TGCAGTGCACCCGCAGGGGGTTCCACCATATATTTT. This codes for CSAPAGGSTIYF.